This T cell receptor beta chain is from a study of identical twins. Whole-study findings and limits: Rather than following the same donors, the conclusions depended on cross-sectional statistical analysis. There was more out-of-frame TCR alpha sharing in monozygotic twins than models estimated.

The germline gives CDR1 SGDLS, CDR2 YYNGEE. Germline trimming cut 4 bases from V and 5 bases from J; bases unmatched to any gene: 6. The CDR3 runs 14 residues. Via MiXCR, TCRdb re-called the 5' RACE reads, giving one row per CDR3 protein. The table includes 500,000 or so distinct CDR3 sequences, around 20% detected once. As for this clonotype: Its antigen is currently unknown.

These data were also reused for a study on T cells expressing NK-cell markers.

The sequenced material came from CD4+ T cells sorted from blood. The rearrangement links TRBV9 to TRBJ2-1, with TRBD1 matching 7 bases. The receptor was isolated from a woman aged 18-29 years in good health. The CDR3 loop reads CASSLGQTHNEQFF. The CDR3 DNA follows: TGTGCCAGCAGCCTGGGACAGACTCACAATGAGCAGTTCTTC.